The clone carrying this TCR beta chain was seen a handful of times. Its antigen is unknown. TCRdb re-called the reads with MiXCR, one entry per CDR3 protein. The data contain roughly 920,000 distinct CDR3 sequences, about 33% of them singletons. CDR3 length: 15 residues. Looked up from germline, CDR1 is SGHTA and CDR2 is FQGTGA. Between the trimmed V and J ends, which lost 1 base and 1 base, there was a span of 10 bases. The sample originates from a study of T cell repertoires in cytomegalovirus infection. Turning to the study itself: Researchers turned to recently identified HLA-C-restricted CMV epitopes as well as well-studied HLA-B-restricted ones. Findings of the study overall: Accumulated public TCR beta family frequency recognized individuals carrying CMV together with the relevant HLA.

The chain links TRBV7-3 to TRBJ1-1; the D is unclear. The sample was cultured CD8+ T cells from PBMCs, taken from culture after CMV antigen stimulation. This clonotype originated in a human donor in good health (CMV status not recorded). Some clones in this sample may be carry-over from other donors' samples. The chain's CDR3 is CASSLKGGENTEAFF. The CDR3 DNA reads as TGTGCCAGCAGCTTAAAGGGAGGCGAGAACACTGAAGCTTTCTTT.